This record covers a single T cell receptor beta chain. Its specific antigen is unknown. No base qualities exist here, and no much larger clone lies one base off it. The cohort was made up of roughly 670 healthy bone marrow donors. At the time of sampling, all cohort members were nominally healthy, though unrecorded immune exposures were likely present. The donor was CMV seronegative and was included in the group of 352 seronegative cohort members. A peripheral blood sample was provided by each donor, and peripheral blood mononuclear cells were used for TCR beta sequencing. Genomic DNA extraction from the blood cell samples was performed with the Qiagen DNeasy Blood Extraction Kit. The data are from a study of cytomegalovirus exposure and HLA in healthy donors (dated by TCRdb to 2016 to 2017). General notes on the study: An earlier analysis of more than 550 of the donors reported about 300 Gb of sequence data and 95 million to 120 million unique TCR beta sequences obtained from roughly 180 million T cells. All discovery cohort repertoires had been generated using a single sequencing platform. The number of typed donors differed by locus: 629-630 for A, B, C, DRB1 and DQB1; approximately 540 for DQA1; 606 for DPA1; and some 450 for DPB1. HLA typing included class I and class II loci at four-digit resolution. Donor age, sex, ethnicity and CMV serostatus were collected together with the repertoire data. Among some 400 genotyped donors of the cohort, an average of approximately 200,000 unique TCR beta nucleotide sequences was sequenced per donor, of which about 20% were non-productive. High-throughput TCR immunosequencing, statistical association of individual TCRs with disease status, and machine learning were combined to predict cytomegalovirus infection status. Approximately 330 gigabases of sequencing data and 70 million to 95 million unique TCR sequences made up an early release that covered under 750 HLA-typed donors. A later genetic analysis took genome-wide SNP genotypes for about 55% of the 666 donors and used that subset as a discovery cohort. The aim of the study was to test whether cataloging public T cell receptors could identify signatures of past pathogen exposure. A later analysis re-examined previously published TCR beta repertoires from around 670 donors and added high-resolution HLA genotyping to investigate patterns of TCR occurrence. Using immunosequencing, the study profiled T cell repertoires from about 610 subjects and related those repertoires to cytomegalovirus serostatus. The genetic ancestry cluster associated with self-reported Caucasian donors included approximately 85% of the 300 to 450 genotyped donors. An earlier analysis of about 620 of the donors applied high-throughput TCR beta sequencing to assess whether each TCR beta V gene segment acted as functional or pseudogenic. Rather than using new phenotypic data, the later analysis identified candidate immune exposures from TCR beta sequences and from how often those sequences occurred across donors. Along with the approximately 650-subject first cohort, a separate validation cohort of over 90 different subjects was used. Four to six DR-DQ haplotypes were handled as single units for association and clustering, since linkage in the cohort was strong.

The library was made by the immunoSEQ multiplex PCR assay. The multiplex PCR relied on a mix of 60 forward primers for TCR Vbeta segments and 13 reverse primers for TCR Jbeta segments. The CDR3 region of rearranged TCR beta genes was amplified from genomic DNA with a multiplex PCR assay. The Illumina HiSeq System was used to sequence the amplified TCR beta libraries as 87-base-pair reads. Per the original workflow: Across the 600 to 700 repertoires, a later analysis counted 78 million or so unique TCR beta chains, some 11 million of which were shared by at least two donors. A nearest-neighbor algorithm error-corrected the raw reads and collapsed the reads into unique sequences, merging closely related sequences to remove PCR and sequencing errors. V, D and J gene segments were assigned by aligning CDR3 sequences to IMGT reference sequences. For a sequence to be retained, a match of at least six nucleotides was required to both a V gene segment and a J gene segment. Rearrangements were classified as productive when the CDR3 lacked stop codons and remained in frame with V and J, and all other rearrangements were classified as non-productive. Following IMGT convention, CDR3 was defined as the stretch from the second conserved V-encoded cysteine up to the conserved J-encoded phenylalanine. Sequences without an unambiguous match to a single V gene segment were excluded from the earlier analysis of 587 of the donors. In an earlier analysis of several hundred of the donors, V segments were called functional above 56.7% productive rearrangements and were called segregating when the between-donor standard deviation exceeded 5%. To diagnose cytomegalovirus status from the catalog of TCR beta chain sequences, a statistical classification framework was built. A later analysis assigned V and J genes by comparing TCR nucleotide sequences with IMGT/GENE-DB human TR gene sequences. In a later analysis, CDR3 sequences and most-parsimonious VDJ recombination scenarios were assigned using the TCRdist pipeline. In a later analysis, each TCR beta chain was defined by its CDR3 amino acid sequence together with its V-gene family, and reads without a unique V-gene family were excluded. As a way to deal with suspected cross-contamination and a sequencing artifact, a later analysis dropped 592 nucleotide sequences that were highly shared and had low generation probability. For each public chain, a later analysis derived a clonal expansion index from normalized ranks of inferred template counts within each repertoire. In a later analysis, generation probabilities were computed using a VDJ recombination model fitted to out-of-frame rearrangements, and the results were checked against IGoR. In a later analysis, hypergeometric tests were used to score TCR-TCR, TCR-HLA and TCR-CMV co-occurrence, with a repertoire-size bias correction applied to TCR pairs. In a later analysis, false discovery rates were estimated by permuting HLA or CMV assignments 20 times. A later analysis grouped co-occurring TCRs with DBSCAN, adding TCRdist sequence similarity when clustering within HLA-allele-positive subsets. Repertoires with fewer than 30,000 or more than 120,000 public chains, plus five repertoires with anomalous nucleotide sharing, were excluded from co-occurrence clustering. The table was pulled from immuneACCESS by TCRdb, which kept in-frame rearrangements only. Such tables lose some clones; where checked, under half of the loss comes from unresolved V genes, and the rest has no known cause. V, J and clone size are those of that table, while D and trimming were read from the DNA. This sample has fewer than 200,000 clones in its table, and about 90% of those were observed once. In total, the top ten clones hold 0.2% to 0.3% of the sample.

Paper-wide results and their limitations: Several of the top co-occurrence clusters appeared to be linked to parvovirus B19, influenza, CMV and Epstein-Barr virus, according to a later analysis. A later analysis found that HLA-associated TCR beta chains were more clonally expanded and had lower generation probabilities than equally common non-associated chains. In an earlier analysis of 587 of the donors, most TCR beta V segments appeared in productive rearrangements about 90% or about 30% of the time, broadly matching IMGT annotations. Assigning TCR associations to individual alleles was difficult when HLA alleles, especially DR and DQ, strongly co-occurred. Some IMGT-functional V segments, including TRBV6-2 and TRBV6-3, could not be distinguished by the 87-base-pair reads and were therefore excluded. V-gene and J-gene trimming of TCR beta chains was associated with a missense DCLRE1C variant in a later genetic analysis, and the association was replicated in an independent cohort. According to a later genetic analysis, donors in an Asian-associated ancestry cluster had fewer N-insertions in productive TCRs than the roughly 670-donor mean. According to the authors, the approach could potentially be generalized to other disease states and immunological phenotypes. Because HLA typing was missing for some donors at each locus, association tests included only the typed subset. The cohort was sequenced for TCR beta chains only, and without alpha or paired-chain data the features that could be detected were limited. CMV serostatus was the only immune exposure information available for the cohort. At a false discovery rate of 0.05, a later analysis linked around 15,000 TCR beta sequences to specific HLA alleles. The sequencing pipeline was judged likely to have produced a cluster of highly shared sequence variants as a technical artifact. A further reported finding was that TCR beta sequences accurately predicted the HLA-A and HLA-B alleles for most subjects in the first cohort. Because counts were too low, 15 to 20 rarely observed V segments, including chromosome 9 orphons, were excluded from the earlier analysis of 587 of the donors. Across donors, most TCR sequences were observed very rarely, whereas some public TCRs were present in many individuals. The classifier was reported to diagnose cytomegalovirus status with high specificity and sensitivity in both the original cohort and the validation cohort. According to a later analysis, TCR association rates differed among HLA loci, with DRB1 alleles showing the most associated TCRs and HLA-C alleles showing the fewest. A later analysis found that most CMV-associated TCR beta chains appeared HLA-restricted, with HLA associations seemingly driven largely by CMV exposure. In vitro tests confirmed that a few of the cytomegalovirus-associated TCR beta chains recognize cytomegalovirus antigens. Linkage disequilibrium might explain the correlated functional status among segregating V segments, but an unknown experimental factor could not be excluded. Roughly uniform sequencing depth across donors was assumed in presence/absence analyses, although this assumption may not hold. The study gave a list of 150 to 200 TCR beta chains associated with cytomegalovirus.

Looking up the germline V gene yields CDR1 SNHLY and CDR2 FYNNEI. Trimming takes 7 bases from V and 1 base from J, and the germline ends sit 10 bases apart. Its CDR3 holds 14 amino acids, cysteine through phenylalanine. The entry retains the CDR3 DNA only, 42 bases that are in frame from base 1. The TCR originated in a girl less than two years old in good health and CMV-seronegative. This chain is built from TRBV2 and TRBJ2-2, with a weak D call of TRBD2 (5 bases match). Sequencing was carried out using PBMCs. The DNA sequence follows: TGTGCCAGCATTGACGAGGGGAACACCGGGGAGCTGTTTTTT. Translated, it gives CASIDEGNTGELFF.